The present entry profiles one TCR beta chain with its context. The antigen remains unidentified. The data were obtained in a study of T cell repertoires in cytomegalovirus infection. Across the whole study: In the study, CMV epitopes included recently identified HLA-C-restricted and well-studied HLA-B-restricted ones. TCR beta signatures that were public indicated CMV infection and matching HLA type.

TCRdb independently ran MiXCR on the reads; one entry per CDR3 protein. The sample includes some 920,000 distinct CDR3 sequences, around 32% of them seen just once. V shed 6 bases and J shed 4 bases, with 11 bases lying between them. The CDR3 sequence is 13 residues long. From germline, CDR1 is MNHEY and CDR2 SVGAGI. Study conclusions and caveats: The ex vivo response was dominated by HLA-C-restricted CMV-specific TCR beta clonotypes. Totalled public TCR beta family frequency picked out people who carried CMV plus the relevant HLA.

This TCR derives from a human donor in good health (CMV status not recorded). Some clones in this sample may be carry-over from other donors' samples. The sequencing here drew on cultured CD8+ T cells from PBMCs, taken from culture after CMV antigen stimulation. The V and J genes are TRBV6-5 and TRBJ2-3, with a tentative D call TRBD1 (6 bases). The CDR3 DNA reads as TGTGCCAGCAGCGCTACAGGGCCAGATACGCAGTATTTT. Its protein is CASSATGPDTQYF.